Listed here are 25 T cell receptor beta chains from one sample, sequenced in a study of shared clonotypes between healthy human individuals. Some clones are missing from TCRdb's copy, which holds only in-frame ones; the method was immunoSEQ multiplex PCR. The sample comprises 2 million to 2.5 million clones, about 92% of which are singletons, and about 1.8% rests with the top ten. Naive CD8 cells comprised CD45RO-negative, CCR7-positively selected cells, excluding terminally differentiated effector memory CD45RA+ cells. Sequenced: naive CD8+ T cells from PBMCs. The receptors here all came from a man between 18 and 35 years old in good health. Some clones in this sample may be carry-over from other donors' samples.

J is TRBJ1-2 and V is TRBV6-6; 7 positions agree with TRBD1. The V segment lost 6 bases and the J segment 4 bases; nucleotides outside the gene matches: 5. The germline gives CDR1 MNHNY, CDR2 SVGAGI (reference sequence). This CDR3 has 13 residues. CDR3 loop: CASSLRDSYGYTF. Written as DNA, the CDR3 is TGTGCCAGCAGCCTCCGGGACAGCTATGGCTACACCTTC.

This chain connects TRBV13 to TRBJ2-5; tentative D call: TRBD2 (5 bases). Per the germline V gene, CDR1 is PRHDT and CDR2 is FYEKMQ (reference sequence). The length of the CDR3 is 14 residues. The V gene lost 6 bases and the J gene lost 5 bases, with 16 bases spanning the gap. CDR3 in amino acids: CASSQRTAFETQYF. Here the CDR3 DNA reads TGTGCCAGCAGTCAGAGGACTGCCTTCGAGACCCAGTACTTC.

The chain joins TRBV5-8 to TRBJ2-3; 9 nucleotides line up with TRBD1. This CDR3 spans 15 amino acids. Germline V lookup: CDR1 SGHTS, CDR2 YDEGEE. With 2 bases clipped from V and 4 bases from J, the junction kept 5 bases outside the gene matches. The CDR3 reads CASSFPTGGSDTQYF. CDR3 DNA sequence: TGTGCCAGCAGCTTCCCCACAGGGGGCTCAGATACGCAGTATTTT.

This clone was counted a single time. The chain couples TRBV7-2 to TRBJ2-7, with unresolved D. V was clipped by 5 bases and J by 0 bases, with 17 bases between them. This CDR3 is built from 16 residues. Germline CDR1 is SGHTA and CDR2 is FQGNSA. The CDR3 region is CASSHEDEHISYEQYF. In DNA form, the CDR3 reads TGTGCCAGCAGCCACGAAGACGAACACATCTCCTACGAGCAGTACTTC.

CDR3 nucleotides: TGCGCCAGCAGCTTGAGCGGCAGGGAGGCGGCTGGAGAAAAACTGTTTTTT. It yields the protein CASSLSGREAAGEKLFF. The V call is TRBV5-1, the J call TRBJ1-4; D is possibly TRBD1 (5 bases). CDR3 size: 17 residues. Per germline, CDR1 SGHRS and CDR2 YFSETQ. V was trimmed by 1 base and J by 8 bases, leaving 21 bases between them.

The chain is built from TRBV25-1 and TRBJ2-1; perhaps TRBD2 as D (5 bases). The CDR3 is 15 amino acids. Trimming left V 6 bases short and J 7 bases short, with 19 bases between. The germline V gene encodes CDR1 MGHDK and CDR2 SYGVNS. The chain's CDR3 is CASRENGEHRNEQFF. The CDR3 DNA follows: TGTGCCAGCAGGGAAAACGGGGAGCACCGGAATGAGCAGTTCTTC.

V and J are TRBV6-6 and TRBJ2-1; TRBD1 might be the D (6 bases). CDR1 is MNHNY and CDR2 is SVGAGI in the germline V gene (reference sequence). V lost 6 bases, J lost 7 bases, and 19 bases lay in between. The CDR3 has 15 residues. The CDR3 DNA reads as TGTGCCAGCAGCCCTGGGGGCCCCTTGGGGAATGAGCAGTTCTTC. It translates to CASSPGGPLGNEQFF.

As regards this clone: In the same sample, other DNA sequences code for this CDR3. The chain has TRBV11-2 and TRBJ2-7; 8 bases match TRBD2. V was clipped by 3 bases and J by 3 bases; unmatched bases: 4. This CDR3 contains 14 residues. CDR1 is SGHAT and CDR2 is FQNNGV in the germline V gene. The CDR3 loop is CASSLGTSLYEQYF. In DNA, the CDR3 is TGTGCCAGCAGCTTGGGGACTAGTCTCTACGAGCAGTACTTC.

This clone was detected once. This chain connects TRBV10-3 to TRBJ2-1; D not resolved. The germline V and J ends were trimmed by 4 bases and 5 bases, with 12 bases remaining between them. This CDR3 comprises 14 residues. CDR1 and CDR2 from the germline V gene are ENHRY and SYGVKD. CDR3 loop: CAISGRLEDNEQFF. In DNA, the CDR3 is TGTGCCATCAGTGGTAGGCTAGAGGACAATGAGCAGTTCTTC.

V is TRBV28 and J is TRBJ2-1, with TRBD2 identical over 12 bases. After removal of 3 bases from V and 6 bases from J, the junction contained 6 bases not matched to a gene. The CDR3 has 16 residues. Germline CDR1 reads MDHEN; CDR2 reads SYDVKM. The CDR3 DNA reads as TGTGCCAGCAGTTTTCGGACTAGCGGGAACCTCAATGAGCAGTTCTTC. Translation gives CASSFRTSGNLNEQFF. The full variable domain, completed using reference TRBV28 and TRBJ2-1, is DVKVTQSSRYLVKRTGEKVFLECVQDMDHENMFWYRQDPGLGLRLIYFSYDVKMKEKGDIPEGYSVSREKKERFSLILESASTNQTSMYLCASSFRTSGNLNEQFFGPGTRLTVL.

The chain employs TRBV6-6 and TRBJ2-7, with D perhaps TRBD2 (6 bases). This CDR3 contains 15 residues. Germline CDR1 MNHNY, CDR2 SVGAGI (reference sequence). Trimming cost V 4 bases and J 2 bases, with 15 bases left between them. CDR3 amino acids: CASSSPGTETYEQYF. The CDR3 nucleotides read TGTGCCAGCAGTTCCCCCGGGACTGAAACCTACGAGCAGTACTTC.

The V call is TRBV19, the J call TRBJ2-5; D unclear. The CDR3 is 13 residues long. CDR1 and CDR2 from the germline V gene are LNHDA and SQIVND (reference sequence). Trimming shortened V by 5 bases and J by 5 bases, and 12 bases separated the two germline ends. CDR3 nucleotide sequence: TGTGCCAGTAGTTCGACCTCGGAGGAGACCCAGTACTTC. Encoded protein: CASSSTSEETQYF.

The V and J genes are TRBV28 and TRBJ1-5, with D uncertain. V was clipped by 5 bases and J by 0 bases, with 14 bases between them. The CDR3 totals 16 residues. CDR1 is MDHEN and CDR2 is SYDVKM in the germline V gene. CDR3 bases: TGTGCCAGCAGTCTACACCCGCGGTATAGCAATCAGCCCCAGCATTTT. This translates into CASSLHPRYSNQPQHF.

V and J are TRBV28 and TRBJ2-5, with TRBD2 identical over 10 bases. V shed 5 bases, J shed 4 bases, and the junction held 10 bases outside the gene matches. The germline V gene encodes CDR1 MDHEN and CDR2 SYDVKM. This CDR3 has 16 amino acids. CDR3 residues: CASSTRGGLASETQYF. For the CDR3, the DNA is TGTGCCAGCAGTACCCGGGGGGGACTAGCGTCAGAGACCCAGTACTTC.

V gene TRBV29-1 combines with J gene TRBJ2-3; D unresolved. Germline CDR1 reads SQVTM; CDR2 reads ANQGSEA. V was cut by 7 bases and J by 2 bases, with 16 bases left in between. This CDR3 contains 14 residues. The CDR3 bases are TGCAGCGCTGGGTATAGTCTCGCCACAGATACGCAGTATTTT. The encoded protein is CSAGYSLATDTQYF.

The chain couples TRBV5-4 to TRBJ1-2, with TRBD1 matching 7 bases. V dropped 4 bases and J dropped 0; count of bases not matched to a gene: 3. Per the germline V gene, CDR1 is SGHNT and CDR2 is YYREEE (reference sequence). This CDR3 has 14 residues. CDR3 residues: CASSPDRTNYGYTF. The CDR3 DNA is TGTGCCAGCAGCCCGGACAGGACTAACTATGGCTACACCTTC.

The genes are TRBV5-1 and TRBJ1-1; D not resolved. The V gene's germline CDR1 is SGHRS and CDR2 YFSETQ. V lost 0 bases and J 1 base, leaving 13 bases between the germline ends. The CDR3 loop spans 16 amino acids. CDR3 sequence: CASSLAPGVGNTEAFF. The CDR3 region has the DNA TGCGCCAGCAGCTTGGCCCCGGGAGTTGGGAACACTGAAGCTTTCTTT.

V and J are TRBV4-2 and TRBJ2-5; D is unresolved. V was pared by 0 bases and J by 7 bases, with 0 bases between. The CDR3 runs to 10 residues. Germline CDR1 and CDR2: LGHNA and YNFKEQ. Written as DNA, the CDR3 is TGTGCCAGCAGCCAAGAGACCCAGTACTTC. Protein product: CASSQETQYF.

The chain has TRBV28 and TRBJ2-7, with TRBD2 identical over 8 bases. The CDR3 length is 15 residues. The germline V gene has CDR1 MDHEN and CDR2 SYDVKM. V lost 5 bases and J lost 5; bases outside the gene matches: 11. The CDR3 sequence: CASSLPAGGFDEQYF. In DNA form, the CDR3 reads TGTGCCAGCAGTCTACCGGCGGGGGGCTTCGACGAGCAGTACTTC.

Notes on this clone: The sample has other DNA sequences that encode this CDR3 too. V gene TRBV27 combines with J gene TRBJ2-7; 7 bases match TRBD1. The CDR3 contains 11 residues. Trimming took 8 bases from V and 6 from J; bases not matched to a gene: 4. Germline CDR1 reads MNHEY; CDR2 reads SMNVEV (reference sequence). For the CDR3, the DNA is TGTGCCAGCTCGACAGGGCTCGAGCAGTACTTC. Protein product: CASSTGLEQYF.

This chain joins TRBV28 and TRBJ1-2; possibly TRBD1 for D (5 bases). V lost 7 bases and J lost 10, with 16 bases in between. Looked up from germline, CDR1 is MDHEN and CDR2 is SYDVKM. This CDR3 is 12 amino acids long. In DNA, the CDR3 is TGTGCCAGCAACTGGGCAGGGAGGGACTACACCTTC. It encodes CASNWAGRDYTF.

With regard to this clone: Distinct nucleotide sequences in the sample also encode this CDR3. This chain connects TRBV27 to TRBJ2-1; D not certain. In germline, CDR1 is MNHEY, CDR2 SMNVEV (reference sequence). The CDR3 covers 15 residues. Trimming stripped 3 bases from V and 0 bases from J, with 9 bases between. CDR3 in DNA: TGTGCCAGCAGTTTGGTCCCCAGCTCCTACAATGAGCAGTTCTTC. Protein: CASSLVPSSYNEQFF.

The genes are TRBV28 and TRBJ2-3; 11 bases match TRBD1. The V gene's germline CDR1 is MDHEN and CDR2 SYDVKM. The CDR3 length is 18 residues. V shed 5 bases and J 0 bases; nucleotides not matched to a gene: 10. CDR3 DNA sequence: TGTGCCAGCAGTCCGGGGACAGGGGGACCACCTAGCACAGATACGCAGTATTTT. Amino acid sequence: CASSPGTGGPPSTDTQYF.

This clone was seen a few times. The chain uses TRBV7-9 and TRBJ2-7, with a tentative D call TRBD1 (5 bases). CDR1 and CDR2 (germline): SEHNR, FQNEAQ (reference sequence). V was trimmed by 5 bases and J by 5 bases, leaving 10 bases between them. The CDR3 sequence is 12 residues long. For the CDR3, the DNA is TGTGCCAGCAGCATCCAGGGCCACGAGCAGTACTTC. Its translation: CASSIQGHEQYF.

This chain uses TRBV4-3 with TRBJ1-2; 8 positions match TRBD1. There are 16 residues in the CDR3. Germline loops: CDR1 LGHNA, CDR2 YSLEER. The J segment lost 4 bases and the V segment lost 0 bases, leaving 7 bases of the junction unmatched. This CDR3 is CASSQDWQGAIYGYTF. CDR3 coding DNA: TGCGCCAGCAGCCAAGATTGGCAGGGGGCGATCTATGGCTACACCTTC.